This T cell receptor beta chain derives from a study of cytomegalovirus exposure and HLA in healthy donors. This clone was found once. V was shortened by 1 base and J by 3 bases, with 8 bases between the two germline ends. From germline, CDR1 is LNHNV and CDR2 YYDKDF (reference sequence). The CDR3 loop spans 14 amino acids. Researchers ran the PCR with 60 Vbeta and 13 Jbeta primers. The table came from immunoSEQ multiplex PCR; TCRdb's copy has only in-frame clones and leaves some out. The table lists approximately 130,000 clones, 82% of them singletons. The J gene is TRBJ2-3, the V gene TRBV15, with D maybe TRBD1 (5 bases). This receptor was obtained from a boy younger than 10 in good health and CMV-seronegative. The sequencing sample was made of PBMCs. CDR3 protein: CATSRGGETDTQYF. CDR3 nucleotides: TGTGCCACCAGCAGAGGGGGCGAGACAGATACGCAGTATTTT.